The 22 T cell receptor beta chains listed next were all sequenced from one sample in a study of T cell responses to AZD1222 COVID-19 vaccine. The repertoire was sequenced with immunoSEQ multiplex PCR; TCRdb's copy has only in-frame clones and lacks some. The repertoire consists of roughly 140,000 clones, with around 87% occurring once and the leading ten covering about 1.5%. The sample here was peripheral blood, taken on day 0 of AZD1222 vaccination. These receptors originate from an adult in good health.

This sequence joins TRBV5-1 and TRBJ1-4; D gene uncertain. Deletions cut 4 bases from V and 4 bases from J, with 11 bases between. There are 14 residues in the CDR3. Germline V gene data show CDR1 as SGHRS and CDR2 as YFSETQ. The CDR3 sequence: CASSPSGNNEKLFF. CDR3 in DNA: TGCGCCAGCAGCCCGAGCGGGAATAATGAAAAACTGTTTTTT. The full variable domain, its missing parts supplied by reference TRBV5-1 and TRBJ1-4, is KAGVTQTPRYLIKTRGQQVTLSCSPISGHRSVSWYQQTPGQGLQFLFEYFSETQRNKGNFPGRFSGRQFSNSRSEMNVSTLELGDSALYLCASSPSGNNEKLFFGSGTQLSVL.

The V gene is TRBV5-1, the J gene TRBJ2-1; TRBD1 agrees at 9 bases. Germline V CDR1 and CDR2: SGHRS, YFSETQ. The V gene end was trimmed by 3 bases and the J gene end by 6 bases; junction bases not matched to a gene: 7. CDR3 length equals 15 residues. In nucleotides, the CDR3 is TGCGCCAGCAGCTCCCGGACAGGGGTCGGCAATGAGCAGTTCTTC. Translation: CASSSRTGVGNEQFF.

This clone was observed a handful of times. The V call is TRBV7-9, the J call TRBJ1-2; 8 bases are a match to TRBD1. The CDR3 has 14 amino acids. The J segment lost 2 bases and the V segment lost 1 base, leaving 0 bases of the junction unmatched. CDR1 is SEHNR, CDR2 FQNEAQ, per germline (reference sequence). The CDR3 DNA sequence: TGTGCCAGCAGCTTAGGGACAGGGAACTATGGCTACACCTTC. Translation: CASSLGTGNYGYTF.

Here the CDR3 reads CASSQTSKKNIQYF. For the CDR3, the DNA is TGTGCCAGCAGCCAGACTAGCAAGAAAAACATTCAGTACTTC. This chain links TRBV28 with TRBJ2-4, with TRBD2 matching over 7 bases. In germline, CDR1 is MDHEN, CDR2 SYDVKM. The junction had 6 bases not matched to a gene; V was cut back by 6 bases and J by 4 bases. The CDR3 is 14 amino acids.

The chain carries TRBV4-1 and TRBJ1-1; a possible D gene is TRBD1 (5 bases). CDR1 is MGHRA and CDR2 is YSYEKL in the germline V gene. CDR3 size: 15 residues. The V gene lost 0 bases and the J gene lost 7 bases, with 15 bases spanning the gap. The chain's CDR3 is CASSQDPFGAGEAFF. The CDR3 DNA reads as TGCGCCAGCAGCCAAGATCCTTTTGGGGCAGGTGAAGCTTTCTTT.

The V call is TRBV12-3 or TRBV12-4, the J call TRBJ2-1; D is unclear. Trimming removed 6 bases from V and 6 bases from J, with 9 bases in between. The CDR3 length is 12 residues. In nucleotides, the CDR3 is TGTGCCAGCAGCCTCCCCCCCAATGAGCAGTTCTTC. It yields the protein CASSLPPNEQFF.

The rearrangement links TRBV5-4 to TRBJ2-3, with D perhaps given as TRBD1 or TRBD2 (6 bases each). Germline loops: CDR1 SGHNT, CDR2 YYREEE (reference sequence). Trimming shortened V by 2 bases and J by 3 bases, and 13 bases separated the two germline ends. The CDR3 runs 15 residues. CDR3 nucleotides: TGTGCCAGCAGCTTCGGGGGCCGGCAGACAGATACGCAGTATTTT. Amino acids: CASSFGGRQTDTQYF.

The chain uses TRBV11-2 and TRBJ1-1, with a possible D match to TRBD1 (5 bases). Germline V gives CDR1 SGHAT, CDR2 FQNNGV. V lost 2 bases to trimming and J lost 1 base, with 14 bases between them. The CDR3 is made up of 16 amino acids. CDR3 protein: CASSLIYMTANTEAFF. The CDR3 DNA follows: TGTGCCAGCAGCTTAATATATATGACAGCGAACACTGAAGCTTTCTTT. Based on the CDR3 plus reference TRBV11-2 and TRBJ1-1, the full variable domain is EAGVAQSPRYKIIEKRQSVAFWCNPISGHATLYWYQQILGQGPKLLIQFQNNGVVDDSQLPKDRFSAERLKGVDSTLKIQPAKLEDSAVYLCASSLIYMTANTEAFFGQGTRLTVV.

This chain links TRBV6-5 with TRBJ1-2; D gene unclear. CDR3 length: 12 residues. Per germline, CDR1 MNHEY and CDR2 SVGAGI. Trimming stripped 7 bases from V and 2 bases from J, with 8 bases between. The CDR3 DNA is TGTGCCAGCAACCCTTCAAACTATGGCTACACCTTC. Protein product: CASNPSNYGYTF.

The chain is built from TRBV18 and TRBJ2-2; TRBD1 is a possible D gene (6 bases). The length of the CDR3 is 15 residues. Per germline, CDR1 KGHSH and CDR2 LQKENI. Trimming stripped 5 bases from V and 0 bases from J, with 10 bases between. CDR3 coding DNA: TGTGCCAGCTCAAGACAGGAGTCGAACACCGGGGAGCTGTTTTTT. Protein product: CASSRQESNTGELFF.

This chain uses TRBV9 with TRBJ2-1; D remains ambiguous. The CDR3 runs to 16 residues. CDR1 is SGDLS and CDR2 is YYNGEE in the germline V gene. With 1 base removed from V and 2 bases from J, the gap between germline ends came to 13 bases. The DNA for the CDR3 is TGTGCCAGCAGCGTAACTTCGGACGGACCCTACAATGAGCAGTTCTTC. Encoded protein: CASSVTSDGPYNEQFF.

The CDR3 reads CASNLGGGTEAFF. The DNA for the CDR3 is TGTGCCAGTAACCTGGGGGGAGGCACTGAAGCTTTCTTT. The chain links TRBV19 to TRBJ1-1; D is perhaps TRBD1 (5 bases). V lost 7 bases and J 4 bases, leaving 13 bases between the germline ends. The CDR3 is 13 residues long. In germline, CDR1 is LNHDA, CDR2 SQIVND (reference sequence).

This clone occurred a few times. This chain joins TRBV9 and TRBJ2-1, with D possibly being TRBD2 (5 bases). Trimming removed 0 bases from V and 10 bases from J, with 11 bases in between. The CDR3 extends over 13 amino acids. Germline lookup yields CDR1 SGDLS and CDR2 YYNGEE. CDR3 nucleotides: TGTGCCAGCAGCGTAGCTATGGGCGGGGAGCAGTTCTTC. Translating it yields CASSVAMGGEQFF.

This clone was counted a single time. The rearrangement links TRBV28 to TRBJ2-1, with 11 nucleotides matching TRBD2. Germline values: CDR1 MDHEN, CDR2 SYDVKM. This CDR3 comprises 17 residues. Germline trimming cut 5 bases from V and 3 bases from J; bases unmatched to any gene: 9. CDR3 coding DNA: TGTGCCAGCAGTGGGGCCTCGGGACTAGCGGACTACAATGAGCAGTTCTTC. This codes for CASSGASGLADYNEQFF. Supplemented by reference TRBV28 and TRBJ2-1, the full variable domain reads DVKVTQSSRYLVKRTGEKVFLECVQDMDHENMFWYRQDPGLGLRLIYFSYDVKMKEKGDIPEGYSVSREKKERFSLILESASTNQTSMYLCASSGASGLADYNEQFFGPGTRLTVL.

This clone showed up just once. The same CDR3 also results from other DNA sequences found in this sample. The CDR3: CASSEALEQYF. The CDR3 region has the DNA TGTGCCAGCAGTGAAGCACTCGAGCAGTACTTC. The chain joins TRBV2 to TRBJ2-7, with D hard to call. With 0 bases removed from V and 6 bases from J, the gap between germline ends came to 3 bases. Germline assignment: CDR1 SNHLY and CDR2 FYNNEI. This CDR3 has 11 residues. Using reference TRBV2 and TRBJ2-7 for the parts outside the CDR3, the full variable domain is EPEVTQTPSHQVTQMGQEVILRCVPISNHLYFYWYRQILGQKVEFLVSFYNNEISEKSEIFDDQFSVERPDGSNFTLKIRSTKLEDSAMYFCASSEALEQYFGPGTRLTVT.

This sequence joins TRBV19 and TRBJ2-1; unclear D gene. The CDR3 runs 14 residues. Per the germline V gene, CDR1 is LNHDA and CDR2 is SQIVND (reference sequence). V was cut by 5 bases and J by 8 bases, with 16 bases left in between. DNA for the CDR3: TGTGCCAGTAGTCCGATGAAGGGCGGCGATGAGCAGTTCTTC. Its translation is CASSPMKGGDEQFF.

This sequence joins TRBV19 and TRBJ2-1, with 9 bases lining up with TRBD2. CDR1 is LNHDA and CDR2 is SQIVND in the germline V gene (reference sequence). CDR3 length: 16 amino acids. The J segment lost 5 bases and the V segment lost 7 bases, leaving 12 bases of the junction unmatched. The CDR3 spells CASTSWRASGDNEQFF. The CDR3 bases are TGTGCCAGTACCTCATGGCGGGCTAGCGGGGACAATGAGCAGTTCTTC.

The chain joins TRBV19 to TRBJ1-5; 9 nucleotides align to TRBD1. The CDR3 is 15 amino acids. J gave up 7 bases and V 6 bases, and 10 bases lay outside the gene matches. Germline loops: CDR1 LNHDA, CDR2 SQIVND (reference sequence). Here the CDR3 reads CASSPEGQGRQPQHF. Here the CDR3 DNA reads TGTGCCAGTAGCCCCGAGGGACAGGGAAGACAGCCCCAGCATTTT.

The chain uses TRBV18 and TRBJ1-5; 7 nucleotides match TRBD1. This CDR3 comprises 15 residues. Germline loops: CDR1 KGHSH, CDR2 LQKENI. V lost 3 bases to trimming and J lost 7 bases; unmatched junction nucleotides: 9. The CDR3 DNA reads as TGTGCCAGCTCACCGACAGGGCCGGTTAAACAGCCCCAGCATTTT. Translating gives CASSPTGPVKQPQHF.

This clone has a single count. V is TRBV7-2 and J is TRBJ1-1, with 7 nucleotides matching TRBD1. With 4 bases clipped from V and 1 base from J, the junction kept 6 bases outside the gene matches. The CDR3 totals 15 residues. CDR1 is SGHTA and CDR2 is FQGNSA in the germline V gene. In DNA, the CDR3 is TGTGCCAGCAGCTCTCGTGGGACAGCGAACACTGAAGCTTTCTTT. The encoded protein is CASSSRGTANTEAFF. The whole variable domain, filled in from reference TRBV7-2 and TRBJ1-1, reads GAGVSQSPSNKVTEKGKDVELRCDPISGHTALYWYRQSLGQGLEFLIYFQGNSAPDKSGLPSDRFSAERTGGSVSTLTIQRTQQEDSAVYLCASSSRGTANTEAFFGQGTRLTVV.

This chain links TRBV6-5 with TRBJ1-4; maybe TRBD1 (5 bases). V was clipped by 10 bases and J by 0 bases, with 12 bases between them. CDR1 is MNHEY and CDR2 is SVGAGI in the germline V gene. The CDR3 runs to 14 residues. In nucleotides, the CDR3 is TGTGCCACGTATTCAGGGACAACTAATGAAAAACTGTTTTTT. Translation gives CATYSGTTNEKLFF.

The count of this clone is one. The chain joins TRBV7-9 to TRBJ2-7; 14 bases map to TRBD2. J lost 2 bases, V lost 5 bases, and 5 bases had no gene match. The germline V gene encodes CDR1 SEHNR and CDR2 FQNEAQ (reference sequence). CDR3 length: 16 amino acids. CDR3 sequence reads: CASSRTSGRSTYEQYF. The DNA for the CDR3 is TGTGCCAGCAGCCGGACTAGCGGGAGGTCGACCTACGAGCAGTACTTC.